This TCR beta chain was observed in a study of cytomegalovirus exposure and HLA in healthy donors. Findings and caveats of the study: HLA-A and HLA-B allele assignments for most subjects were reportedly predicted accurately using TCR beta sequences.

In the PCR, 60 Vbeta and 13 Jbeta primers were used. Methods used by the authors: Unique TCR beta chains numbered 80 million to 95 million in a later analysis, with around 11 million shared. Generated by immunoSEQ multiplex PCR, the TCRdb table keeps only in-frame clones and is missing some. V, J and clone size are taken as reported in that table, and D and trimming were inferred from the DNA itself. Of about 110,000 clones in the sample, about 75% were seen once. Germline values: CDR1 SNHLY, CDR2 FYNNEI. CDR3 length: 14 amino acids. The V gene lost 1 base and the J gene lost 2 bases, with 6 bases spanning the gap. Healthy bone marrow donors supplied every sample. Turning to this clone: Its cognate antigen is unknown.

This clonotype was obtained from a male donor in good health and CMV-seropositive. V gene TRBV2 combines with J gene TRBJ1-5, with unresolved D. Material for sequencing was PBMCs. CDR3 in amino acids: CASSEETGNQPQHF. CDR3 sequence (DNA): TGTGCCAGCAGTGAAGAAACAGGCAATCAGCCCCAGCATTTT.